This T cell receptor (beta chain) was identified during a study of cytomegalovirus exposure and HLA in healthy donors. PCR was performed using 60 Vbeta and 13 Jbeta primers. The table came from immunoSEQ multiplex PCR; TCRdb's copy has only in-frame clones and leaves some out. The data hold roughly 120,000 clones, with around 79% observed a single time. Findings and caveats of the study: Reportedly, fewer N-insertions than the approximately 700-donor mean appeared in an Asian-associated ancestry cluster in a later analysis. Sequencing likely caused a cluster of highly shared sequence variants.

Germline V gene lookup returns CDR1 MNHEY and CDR2 SVGAGI. The length of the CDR3 is 16 residues. V lost 0 bases and J 0 bases, leaving 11 bases between the germline ends. Concerning this clone: Its specificity is not known.

This sequence joins TRBV6-5 and TRBJ1-1; D is undetermined. The clonotype originates from a woman between 40 and 50 years old in good health and CMV-seronegative. The sample consisted of PBMCs. The CDR3 loop reads CASSYSGVNMNTEAFF. In nucleotides, the CDR3 is TGTGCCAGCAGTTACTCCGGGGTGAACATGAACACTGAAGCTTTCTTT.